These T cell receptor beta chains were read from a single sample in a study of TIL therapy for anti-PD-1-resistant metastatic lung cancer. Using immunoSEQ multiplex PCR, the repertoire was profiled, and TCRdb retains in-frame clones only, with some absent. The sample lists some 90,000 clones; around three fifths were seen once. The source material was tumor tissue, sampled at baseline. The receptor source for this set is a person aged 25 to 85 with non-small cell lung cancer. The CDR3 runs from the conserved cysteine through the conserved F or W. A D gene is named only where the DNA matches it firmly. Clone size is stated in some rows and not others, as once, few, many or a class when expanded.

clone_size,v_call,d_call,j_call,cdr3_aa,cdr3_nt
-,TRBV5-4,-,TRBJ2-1,CASSLRDIVQNEQFF,TGTGCCAGCAGCTTGAGGGACATTGTACAGAATGAGCAGTTCTTC
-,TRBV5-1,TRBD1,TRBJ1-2,CASSSSGQGVDSYTF,TGCGCCAGCAGCTCGTCGGGACAGGGGGTTGATAGCTACACCTTC
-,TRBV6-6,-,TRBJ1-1,CASNPGRPENTEAFF,TGTGCCAGCAATCCGGGACGCCCGGAGAACACTGAAGCTTTCTTT
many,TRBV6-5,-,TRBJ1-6,CASSSTFNSPLHF,TGTGCCAGCAGTTCCACGTTTAATTCACCCCTCCACTTT
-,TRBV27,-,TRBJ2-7,CASSLTGRKDEQYF,TGTGCCAGCAGTTTAACAGGGAGGAAAGACGAGCAGTACTTC
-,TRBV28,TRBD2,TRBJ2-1,CASGSSGRNEQFF,TGTGCCAGTGGGTCTAGCGGAAGGAATGAGCAGTTCTTC
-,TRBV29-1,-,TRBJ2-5,CSVELDRRGAQYF,TGCAGCGTTGAACTGGACAGGCGCGGGGCCCAGTACTTC
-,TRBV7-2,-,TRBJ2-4,CASSLGRVGKNIQYF,TGTGCCAGCAGCTTAGGGCGGGTCGGCAAAAACATTCAGTACTTC
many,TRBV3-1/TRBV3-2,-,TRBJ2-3,CASSFFGDTQYF,TGTGCCAGCAGCTTTTTCGGAGATACGCAGTATTTT
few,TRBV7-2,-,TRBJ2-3,CASSFDGGMASTDTQYF,TGTGCCAGCAGCTTCGACGGTGGGATGGCCAGCACAGATACGCAGTATTTT
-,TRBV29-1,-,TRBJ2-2,CSVGGGTGELFF,TGCAGCGTTGGAGGGGGGACCGGGGAGCTGTTTTTT
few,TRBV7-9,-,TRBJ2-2,CASSLNAGNTGELFF,TGTGCCAGCAGCTTAAACGCAGGGAACACCGGGGAGCTGTTTTTT
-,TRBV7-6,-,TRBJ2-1,CASSLVGSSYNEQFF,TGTGCCAGCAGCTTAGTGGGGAGCTCCTACAATGAGCAGTTCTTC
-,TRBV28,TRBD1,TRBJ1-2,CASSAQGANYGYTF,TGTGCCAGCAGCGCCCAGGGGGCTAACTATGGCTACACCTTC
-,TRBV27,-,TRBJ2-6,CASSLLSGANVLTF,TGTGCCAGCAGTTTACTCTCTGGGGCCAACGTCCTGACTTTC
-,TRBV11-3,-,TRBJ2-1,CASSPDREGNEQFF,TGTGCCAGCAGCCCAGACAGGGAGGGCAATGAGCAGTTCTTC
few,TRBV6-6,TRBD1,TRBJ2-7,CASSWGQGSSYEQYF,TGTGCCAGCAGCTGGGGACAGGGGAGTTCCTACGAGCAGTACTTC
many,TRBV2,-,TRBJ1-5,CASSETAGVQPQHF,TGTGCCAGCAGTGAGACGGCAGGAGTTCAGCCCCAGCATTTT
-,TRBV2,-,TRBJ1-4,CASSDGGPGPRAKLFF,TGTGCCAGCAGTGACGGGGGCCCAGGGCCACGAGCAAAACTGTTTTTT
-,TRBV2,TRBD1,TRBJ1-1,CASSGQGGTEAFF,TGTGCCAGCAGTGGACAGGGGGGGACTGAAGCTTTCTTT
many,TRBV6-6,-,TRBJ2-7,CASTQTGGYEQYF,TGTGCCAGCACCCAGACTGGGGGCTACGAGCAGTACTTC
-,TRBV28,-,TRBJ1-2,CASTPLQGLIYGYTF,TGTGCCAGCACCCCATTACAGGGTTTGATATATGGCTACACCTTC
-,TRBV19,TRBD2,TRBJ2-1,CASSIGLAGGSSYNEQFF,TGTGCCAGTAGTATAGGACTAGCGGGAGGAAGCTCCTACAATGAGCAGTTCTTC
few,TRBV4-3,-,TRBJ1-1,CASSQEVNTEAFF,TGCGCCAGCAGCCAAGAAGTCAACACTGAAGCTTTCTTT
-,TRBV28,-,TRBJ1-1,CASSLRNTEAFF,TGTGCCAGCAGTTTACGGAACACTGAAGCTTTCTTT
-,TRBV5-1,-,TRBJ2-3,CASRPDSHTQYF,TGCGCCAGCAGACCAGACAGCCACACGCAGTATTTT
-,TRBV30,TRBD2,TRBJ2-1,CAWCIAGGDEQFF,TGTGCCTGGTGTATAGCGGGGGGCGATGAGCAGTTCTTC
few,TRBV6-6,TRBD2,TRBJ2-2,CATHSGIGELFF,TGTGCCACCCATAGCGGGATCGGGGAGCTGTTTTTT
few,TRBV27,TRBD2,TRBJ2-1,CASSTLTSARYNEQFF,TGTGCCAGCAGTACCCTGACTAGCGCCAGATACAATGAGCAGTTCTTC
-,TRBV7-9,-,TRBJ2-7,CASSRGAGYEQYF,TGTGCCAGCAGCCGGGGGGCGGGTTACGAGCAGTACTTC
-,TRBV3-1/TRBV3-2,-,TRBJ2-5,CASSQEGLTETQYF,TGTGCCAGCAGCCAAGAGGGCTTAACCGAGACCCAGTACTTC
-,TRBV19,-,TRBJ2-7,CASTVTGSSYEQYF,TGTGCCAGTACGGTGACAGGATCCTCCTACGAGCAGTACTTC
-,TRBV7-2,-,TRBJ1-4,CASSPSWRGSGVGEKLFF,TGTGCCAGCAGCCCGAGCTGGAGGGGAAGTGGGGTGGGGGAAAAACTGTTTTTT
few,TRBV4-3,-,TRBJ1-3,CASSQDMANTIYF,TGCGCCAGCAGCCAAGATATGGCGAACACCATATATTTT
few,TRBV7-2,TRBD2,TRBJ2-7,CASSPGLAGVKYEQYF,TGTGCCAGCAGCCCGGGACTAGCGGGAGTAAAATACGAGCAGTACTTC
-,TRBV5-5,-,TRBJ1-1,CASSLARLTGQSTEAFF,TGTGCCAGCAGCTTGGCCAGGCTTACAGGACAAAGCACTGAAGCTTTCTTT
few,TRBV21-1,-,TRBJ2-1,CASSKDGETYNEQFF,TGTGCCAGCAGCAAAGACGGGGAGACCTACAATGAGCAGTTCTTC
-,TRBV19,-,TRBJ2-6,CATLDSLGSGANVLTF,TGTGCCACTCTCGACAGCCTCGGGTCTGGGGCCAACGTCCTGACTTTC
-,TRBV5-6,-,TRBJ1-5,CASSPTRSQPQHF,TGTGCCAGCAGCCCAACAAGGTCTCAGCCCCAGCATTTT
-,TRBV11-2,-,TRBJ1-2,CASSAASGTTNRGYTF,TGTGCCAGCAGCGCCGCCTCCGGGACGACAAATCGTGGCTACACCTTC
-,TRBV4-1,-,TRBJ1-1,CASSQLQGGSTEAFF,TGCGCCAGCAGCCAACTTCAGGGAGGGAGCACTGAAGCTTTCTTT
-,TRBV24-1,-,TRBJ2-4,CATSDSGTPEGAKNIQYF,TGTGCCACCAGTGACTCCGGGACCCCGGAAGGGGCCAAAAACATTCAGTACTTC
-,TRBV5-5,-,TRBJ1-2,CASSFSDTNYGYTF,TGTGCCAGCAGCTTCTCGGACACCAACTATGGCTACACCTTC
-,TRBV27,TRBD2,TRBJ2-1,CASRTGGGWEQFF,TGTGCCAGCAGGACTGGGGGGGGGTGGGAGCAGTTCTTC
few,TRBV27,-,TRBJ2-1,CASSFHVAKVHEQFF,TGTGCCAGCAGTTTCCATGTAGCAAAGGTCCATGAGCAGTTCTTC
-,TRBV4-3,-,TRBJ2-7,CASSQDLVDEQYF,TGCGCCAGCAGCCAAGATCTGGTAGACGAGCAGTACTTC
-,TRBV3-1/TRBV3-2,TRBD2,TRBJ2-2,CASSPPGLAGGYNTGELFF,TGTGCCAGCAGCCCACCGGGACTAGCGGGGGGCTATAACACCGGGGAGCTGTTTTTT
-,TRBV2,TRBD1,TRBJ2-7,CASSLGTGLTYEQYF,TGTGCCAGCAGCCTCGGGACAGGGTTGACCTACGAGCAGTACTTC
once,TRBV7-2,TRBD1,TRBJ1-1,CASSLGDRLNTEAFF,TGTGCCAGCAGCTTGGGGGACAGGTTGAACACTGAAGCTTTCTTT
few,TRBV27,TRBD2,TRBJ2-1,CASSLSGLAAYNEQFF,TGTGCCAGCAGTTTATCGGGACTAGCGGCGTACAATGAGCAGTTCTTC
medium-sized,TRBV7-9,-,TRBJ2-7,CASSGEVLSYEQYF,TGTGCCAGCAGCGGAGAGGTCCTCTCCTACGAGCAGTACTTC
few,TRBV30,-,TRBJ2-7,CAWSVIGLEQYF,TGTGCCTGGAGTGTGATCGGGCTCGAGCAGTACTTC
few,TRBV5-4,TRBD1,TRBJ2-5,CASIPWGQGSETQYF,TGTGCCAGTATACCATGGGGACAGGGTTCCGAGACCCAGTACTTC
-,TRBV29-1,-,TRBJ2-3,CSGSSRPTDTQYF,TGCAGCGGATCGAGCAGACCCACGGATACGCAGTATTTT
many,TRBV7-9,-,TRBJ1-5,CASSLGWGDNQPQHF,TGTGCCAGCAGCTTAGGGTGGGGAGACAATCAGCCCCAGCATTTT